This T cell receptor (beta chain) derives from a study of cytomegalovirus exposure and HLA in healthy donors. Study at large: Earlier work reported 95 million to 130 million unique TCR beta sequences from 170 million or so T cells. Study-wide findings and caveats: Both high specificity and high sensitivity reportedly marked the classifier's diagnosis of cytomegalovirus status. In a later analysis, a genetic analysis reported fewer productive-TCR N-insertions in an Asian-associated ancestry cluster than the cohort average.

Researchers ran the PCR with 60 Vbeta and 13 Jbeta primers. Libraries were prepared by immunoSEQ multiplex PCR; TCRdb keeps only in-frame clonotypes and omits some of them. The sample records 82,000 or so clones, about 9.4% being singletons. Looked up from germline, CDR1 is MNHNY and CDR2 is SVGAGI (reference sequence). The V end was cut by 0 bases, the J end by 8 bases, with 13 bases between. This CDR3 contains 14 residues. Details on this clone: Its antigen is currently unknown.

Sequencing input: PBMCs. This clonotype originated in a man aged 60 to 75 in good health and CMV-seropositive. The V and J genes are TRBV6-6 and TRBJ1-1; D possibly corresponds to TRBD1 (6 bases). CDR3: CASSYSLQGTEAFF. In DNA, the CDR3 is TGTGCCAGCAGTTACTCGCTACAGGGCACGGAAGCTTTCTTT.